This T cell receptor (beta chain) was found in a study of cytomegalovirus exposure and HLA in healthy donors. As to this clone: Its antigen remains unidentified.

CDR1 and CDR2 from the germline V gene are SEHNR and FQNEAQ (reference sequence). The V end lost 6 bases, the J end lost 4 bases, and 15 bases lay between the germline ends. The CDR3 runs to 14 residues. The PCR used 60 Vbeta and 13 Jbeta primers. Sequencing used immunoSEQ multiplex PCR; TCRdb keeps in-frame clones, though not all of them. Of some 150,000 clones in the sample, 70% to 85% are singletons; the top ten hold roughly 1.7%. Study-wide results and limits: A list of 150 or so TCR beta chains associated with cytomegalovirus was given.

Material: PBMCs. The chain links TRBV7-9 to TRBJ1-2; unclear D gene. The TCR comes from a woman in her 30s in good health and CMV-seronegative. Here the CDR3 reads CASSPEAGGYGYTF. The DNA for the CDR3 is TGTGCCAGCAGTCCAGAAGCGGGTGGCTATGGCTACACCTTC. The complete variable domain, with remaining parts taken from reference TRBV7-9 and TRBJ1-2, reads DTGVSQNPRHKITKRGQNVTFRCDPISEHNRLYWYRQTLGQGPEFLTYFQNEAQLEKSRLLSDRFSAERPKGSFSTLEIQRTEQGDSAMYLCASSPEAGGYGYTFGSGTRLTVV.